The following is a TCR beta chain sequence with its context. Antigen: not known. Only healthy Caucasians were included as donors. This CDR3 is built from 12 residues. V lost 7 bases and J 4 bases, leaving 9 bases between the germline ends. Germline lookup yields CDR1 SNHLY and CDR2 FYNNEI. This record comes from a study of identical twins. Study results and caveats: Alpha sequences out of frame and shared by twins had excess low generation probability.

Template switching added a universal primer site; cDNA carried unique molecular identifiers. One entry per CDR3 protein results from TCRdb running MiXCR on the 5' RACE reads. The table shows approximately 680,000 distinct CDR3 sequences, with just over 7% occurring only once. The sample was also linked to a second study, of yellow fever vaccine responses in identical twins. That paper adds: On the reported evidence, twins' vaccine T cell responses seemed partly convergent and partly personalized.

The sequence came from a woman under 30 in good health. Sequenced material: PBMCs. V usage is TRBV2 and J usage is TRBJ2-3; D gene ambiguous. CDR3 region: CASMGRPDTQYF. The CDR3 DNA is TGTGCCAGCATGGGAAGACCAGATACGCAGTATTTT.